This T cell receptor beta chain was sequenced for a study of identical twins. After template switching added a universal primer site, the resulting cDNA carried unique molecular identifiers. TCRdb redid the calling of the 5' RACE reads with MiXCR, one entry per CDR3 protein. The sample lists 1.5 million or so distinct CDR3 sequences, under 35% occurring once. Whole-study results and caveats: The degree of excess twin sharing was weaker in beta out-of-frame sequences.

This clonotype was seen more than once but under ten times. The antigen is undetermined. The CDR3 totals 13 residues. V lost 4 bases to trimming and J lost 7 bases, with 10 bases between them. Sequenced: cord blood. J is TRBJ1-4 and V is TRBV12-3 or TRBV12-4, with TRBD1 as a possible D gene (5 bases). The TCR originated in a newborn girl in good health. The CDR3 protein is CASSWVRGEKLFF. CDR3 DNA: TGTGCCAGCAGTTGGGTTAGGGGTGAAAAACTGTTTTTT.